This entry features one TCR beta chain sequence. The data belong to a study of the immune and genomic landscape of osteosarcoma. The germline CDR1 and CDR2 sequences are MNHEY and SVGAGI. The CDR3 spans 14 residues. The ends were cut back, 5 bases at V and 2 bases at J, with 13 bases in the middle. Sequenced by immunoSEQ multiplex PCR; TCRdb stores in-frame clones only, minus some. The table has 1,300 or so clones, about 80% seen once. Sequencing used primary tumor tissue from the femur. The receptor was derived from a man aged 25 to 40 with osteosarcoma. J is TRBJ2-7 and V is TRBV6-5, with D tentatively TRBD2 (7 bases). The CDR3 coding sequence is TGTGCCAGCAGTCCTTACGGGGGGCCCTACGAGCAGTACTTC. Translation: CASSPYGGPYEQYF.